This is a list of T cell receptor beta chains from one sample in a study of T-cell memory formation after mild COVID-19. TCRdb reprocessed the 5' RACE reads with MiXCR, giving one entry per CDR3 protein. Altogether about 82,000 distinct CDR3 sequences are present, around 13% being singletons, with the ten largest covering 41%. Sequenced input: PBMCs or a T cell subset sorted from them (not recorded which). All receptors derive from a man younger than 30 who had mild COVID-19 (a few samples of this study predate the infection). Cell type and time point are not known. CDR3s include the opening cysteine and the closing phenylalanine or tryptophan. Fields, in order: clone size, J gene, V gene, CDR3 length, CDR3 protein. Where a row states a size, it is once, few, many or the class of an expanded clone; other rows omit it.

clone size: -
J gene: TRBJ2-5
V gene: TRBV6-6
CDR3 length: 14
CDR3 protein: CASTGTGEGETQYF

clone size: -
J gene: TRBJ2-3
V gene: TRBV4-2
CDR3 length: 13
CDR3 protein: CASSRGGTDTQYF

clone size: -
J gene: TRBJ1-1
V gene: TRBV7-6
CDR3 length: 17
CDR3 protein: CASSLLRSGLYDAEAFF

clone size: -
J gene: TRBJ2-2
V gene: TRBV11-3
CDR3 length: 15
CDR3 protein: CASSLRQGSSGELFF

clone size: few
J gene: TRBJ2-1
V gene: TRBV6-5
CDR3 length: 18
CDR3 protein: CASSLVGRTSGLYNEQFF

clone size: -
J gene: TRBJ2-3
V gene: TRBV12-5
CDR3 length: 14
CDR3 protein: CASGFYGGPDTQYF

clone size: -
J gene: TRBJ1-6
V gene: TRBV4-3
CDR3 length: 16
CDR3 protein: CASSHDRVAIGSPLHF

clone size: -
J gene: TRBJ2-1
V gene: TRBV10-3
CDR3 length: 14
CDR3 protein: CASLGQSSYNEQFF

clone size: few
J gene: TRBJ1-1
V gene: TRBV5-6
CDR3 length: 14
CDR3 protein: CASSLLREDTEAFF

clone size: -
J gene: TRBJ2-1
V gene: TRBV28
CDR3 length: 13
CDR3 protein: CASSLSDYNEQFF

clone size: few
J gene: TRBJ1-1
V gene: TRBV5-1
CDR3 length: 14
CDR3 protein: CASGMTGRYAEAFF

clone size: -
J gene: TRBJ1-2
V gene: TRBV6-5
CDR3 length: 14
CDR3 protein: CASSYSGRGSGYTF

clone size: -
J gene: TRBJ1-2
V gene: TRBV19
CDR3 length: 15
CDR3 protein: CASSISPFGNYGYTF

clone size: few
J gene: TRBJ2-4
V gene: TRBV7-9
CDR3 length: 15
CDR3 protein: CASSLVRTQENIQYF

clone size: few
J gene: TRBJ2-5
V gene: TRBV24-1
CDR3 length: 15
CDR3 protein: CATSDPTSGDETQYF

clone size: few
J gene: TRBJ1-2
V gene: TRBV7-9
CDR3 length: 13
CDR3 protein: CASSLADSDGYTF

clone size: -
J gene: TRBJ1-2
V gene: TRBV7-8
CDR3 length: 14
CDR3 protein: CASSETAGLSGYTF

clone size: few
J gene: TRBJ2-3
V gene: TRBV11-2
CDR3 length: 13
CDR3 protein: CASSPLTGFFQYF

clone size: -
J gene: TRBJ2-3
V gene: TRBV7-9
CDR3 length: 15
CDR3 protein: CASSFSGGATDTQYF

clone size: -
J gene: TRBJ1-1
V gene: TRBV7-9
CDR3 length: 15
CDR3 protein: CASSPVQGFGTEAFF

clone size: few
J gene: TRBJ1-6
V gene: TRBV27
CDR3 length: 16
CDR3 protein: CASRPGVGTAFSPLHF

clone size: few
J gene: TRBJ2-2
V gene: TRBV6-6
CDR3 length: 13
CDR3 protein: CASSIPVAGELFF